This T cell receptor beta chain was captured in a study of T cells in Graves' hyperthyroidism and ophthalmopathy (dated by TCRdb to the late 2010s). About the investigation overall: Peripheral blood samples were taken at initial diagnosis, before any treatment was given. The roughly 91 discovery patients were randomly split 7:3 into training and test sets. The paper describes TCR Vbeta CDR3 sequencing of 120 to 150 peripheral blood samples, made up of about 40 ophthalmopathy patients, approximately 76 hyperthyroidism patients and around 17 progressor patients. Prospective prediction of ophthalmopathy was tested in an independent validation cohort consisting of 18 hyperthyroidism patients and approximately 16 patients who later progressed to ophthalmopathy. Thyroid tissue and blood T-cell repertoires from about 6 Graves' hyperthyroidism patients were also compared in the study. A discovery cohort of around 98 patients, 43 with Graves' ophthalmopathy and under 60 with stable Graves' hyperthyroidism, was used to find distinguishing TCR V-J signatures. Following sampling, methimazole starting at 30 mg daily was given to hyperthyroidism patients, and high-dose intravenous methylprednisolone was given to ophthalmopathy patients. Study-wide conclusions, independent of this receptor: A model built on a 13 V-J signature distinguished ophthalmopathy from stable hyperthyroidism, reaching 85% to 90% sensitivity and 81% to 83% specificity in cross-validation and 80%/75% in testing. Sample size was not statistically predetermined, and investigators were not blinded to group allocation. In validation, progression to ophthalmopathy was predicted by the model with 70.59% sensitivity and 72.22% specificity, a median of around 6.5 months before onset. Most expanded thyroid clonotypes (frequency above 0.001) were also detected in blood, a finding suggesting that blood repertoires may reflect thyroid immune responses.

V was cut back by 2 bases and J by 9 bases, leaving a gap of 5 bases between them. The germline V gene (reference sequence) yields DFQATT for CDR1 and SNEGSKA for CDR2. Measured from the cysteine to the phenylalanine, the CDR3 is 10 residues long. The entry retains the CDR3 DNA only, 30 bases that are in frame from base 1. For this clonotype: Its target antigen remains unknown. Base qualities are missing; no much larger clone stands one base away.

TCR beta CDR3 regions were amplified from RNA transcripts. For the first round of RT-PCR on the TCR CDR3, the HTBI primer set was used together with the Qiagen OneStep RT-PCR kit. A second multiplex PCR round built the libraries, followed by size selection and purification. Sequencing of the libraries was done on an Illumina HiSeq2000 using paired-end 100 bp reads. In the paper's pipeline: SOAPnuke was used to process the raw data, removing reads that contained adapters or uncalled bases, had a mean Phred below 15, or lacked an exact match to the constant primer or identifier. High-quality paired reads were merged with COPE v1.2.5, and unique nucleotide sequences were defined as clonotypes. MiTCR v1.1 was used to align the clonotypes against IMGT TRBV, TRBD and TRBJ reference segments. Analysis was restricted to V-J combinations with a frequency above 0.0001, which covered roughly 99% of repertoires. The TCS score was defined as the ratio of F50 (clonal expansion) to E x V (chaos), calculated using BLOSUM62-based TCRdist between CDR3 peptides within each V-J. Welch's t-statistics and random forest reduced fewer than 550 V-J features to fewer than 15, which were used in a naive Bayes classifier (R e1071). The raw public data were reprocessed by TCRdb itself: fastp quality trimming at Q25, MiXCR clonotype calling, in-frame beta chains only. One record per CDR3 amino acid sequence lists the most common genes and DNA. The V and J calls here are based on TCRdb, not the publication. This sample comprises a few hundred thousand distinct CDR3 sequences, approximately 14% of them detected only once. The ten largest clones take up around a quarter of the sample.

The hyperthyroidism patients were between 18 and 65 years old and newly diagnosed, with a disease duration of less than 2 months. Exclusion was applied to patients with uncontrolled infections, other autoimmune diseases, pregnancy or lactation. Diagnoses were based on clinical symptoms, serum thyroxine and TRAb, thyroid ultrasound and orbital computed tomography. Blood from progressor patients was collected at the time of first diagnosis with hyperthyroidism, before any ophthalmopathy symptoms had appeared. Ficoll-Paque density gradient centrifugation was used to isolate PBMCs from around 10 ml of fresh peripheral blood. Progressor patients were first diagnosed with Graves' hyperthyroidism and then developed ophthalmopathy during follow-up. Total RNA was extracted with Trizol reagent, and quality was checked on an Agilent 2100 Bioanalyzer.

The sequence joins TRBV20-1 to TRBJ2-1, with the D gene not confidently named. The sample consisted of blood. The sequence derives from a woman younger than 30 with Graves' hyperthyroidism that later progressed to Graves' ophthalmopathy. Here the CDR3 is given as CSARNLEQFF. The sequenced DNA: TGCAGTGCTAGAAACCTTGAGCAGTTCTTC.